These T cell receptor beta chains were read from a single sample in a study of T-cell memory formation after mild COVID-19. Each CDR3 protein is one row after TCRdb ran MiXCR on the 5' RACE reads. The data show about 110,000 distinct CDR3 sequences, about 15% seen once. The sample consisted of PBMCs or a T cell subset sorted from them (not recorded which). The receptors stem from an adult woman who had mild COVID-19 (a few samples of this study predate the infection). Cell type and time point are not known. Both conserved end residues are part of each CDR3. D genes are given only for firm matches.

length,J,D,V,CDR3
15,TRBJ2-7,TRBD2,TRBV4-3,CASSQDSSGIDEQYF
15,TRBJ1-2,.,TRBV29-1,CSVEGEGALLYGYTF
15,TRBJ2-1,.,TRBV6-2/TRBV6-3,CAIRSVASLYNEQFF
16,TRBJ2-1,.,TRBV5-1,CASSSPAGGSYNEQFF
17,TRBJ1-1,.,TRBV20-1,CSARDSGGLGLKTEAFF
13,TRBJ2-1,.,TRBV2,CASSEGDYNEQFF
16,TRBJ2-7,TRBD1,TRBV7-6,CASSEASGTGTYEQYF
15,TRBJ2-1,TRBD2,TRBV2,CASSDSGRNDNEQFF
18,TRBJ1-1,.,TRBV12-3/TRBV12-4,CASSFSGNVRHMNTEAFF
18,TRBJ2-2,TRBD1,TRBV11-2,CASSLVAPGQGYTGELFF
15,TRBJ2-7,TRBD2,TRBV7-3,CASSLYGGAAYEQYF
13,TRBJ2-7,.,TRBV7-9,CASSPGRSYEQYF
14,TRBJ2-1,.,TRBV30,CAWSVLAVRDEQFF
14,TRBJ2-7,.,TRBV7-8,CASSLDPSSDEQYF
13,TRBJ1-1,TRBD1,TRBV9,CASRGGSDTEAFF
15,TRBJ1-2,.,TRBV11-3,CASSSFETYQGGYTF
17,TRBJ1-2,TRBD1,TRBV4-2,CASSQDRLGQGVFGYTF